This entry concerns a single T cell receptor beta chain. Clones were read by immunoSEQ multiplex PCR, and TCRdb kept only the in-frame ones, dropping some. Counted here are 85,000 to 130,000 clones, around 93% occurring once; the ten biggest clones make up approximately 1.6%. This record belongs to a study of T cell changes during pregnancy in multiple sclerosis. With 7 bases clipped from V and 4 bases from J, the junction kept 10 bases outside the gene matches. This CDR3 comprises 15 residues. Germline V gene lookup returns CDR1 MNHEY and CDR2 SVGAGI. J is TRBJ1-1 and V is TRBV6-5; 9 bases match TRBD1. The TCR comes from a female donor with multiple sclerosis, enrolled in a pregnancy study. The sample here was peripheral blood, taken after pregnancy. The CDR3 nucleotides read TGTGCCAGCACCAAACTACAGGGGGCGGGCACTGAAGCTTTCTTT. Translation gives CASTKLQGAGTEAFF.